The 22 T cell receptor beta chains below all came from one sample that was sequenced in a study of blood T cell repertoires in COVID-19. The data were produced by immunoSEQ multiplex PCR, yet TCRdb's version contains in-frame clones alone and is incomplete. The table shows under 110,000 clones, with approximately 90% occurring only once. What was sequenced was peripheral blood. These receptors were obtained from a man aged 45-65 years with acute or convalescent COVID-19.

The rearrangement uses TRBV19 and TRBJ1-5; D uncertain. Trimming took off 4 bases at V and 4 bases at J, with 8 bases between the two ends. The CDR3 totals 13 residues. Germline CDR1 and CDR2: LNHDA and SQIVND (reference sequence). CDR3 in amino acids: CASSTSMNQPQHF. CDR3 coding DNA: TGTGCCAGTAGTACGAGCATGAATCAGCCCCAGCATTTT. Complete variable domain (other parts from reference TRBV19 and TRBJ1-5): DGGITQSPKYLFRKEGQNVTLSCEQNLNHDAMYWYRQDPGQGLRLIYYSQIVNDFQKGDIAEGYSVSREKKESFPLTVTSAQKNPTAFYLCASSTSMNQPQHFGDGTRLSIL.

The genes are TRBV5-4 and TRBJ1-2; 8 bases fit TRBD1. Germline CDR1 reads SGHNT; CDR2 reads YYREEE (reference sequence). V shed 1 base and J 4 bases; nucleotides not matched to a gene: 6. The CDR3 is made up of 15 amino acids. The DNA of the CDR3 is TGTGCCAGCAGCTTGCGGCAGGGGGCTTTCTATGGCTACACCTTC. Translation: CASSLRQGAFYGYTF.

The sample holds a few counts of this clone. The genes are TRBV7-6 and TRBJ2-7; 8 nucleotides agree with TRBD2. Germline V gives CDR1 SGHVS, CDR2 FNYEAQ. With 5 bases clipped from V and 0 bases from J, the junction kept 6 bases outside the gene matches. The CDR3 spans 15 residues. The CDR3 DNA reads TGTGCCAGCAGCCCCGCGGGGGGAAACTCCTACGAGCAGTACTTC. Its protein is CASSPAGGNSYEQYF.

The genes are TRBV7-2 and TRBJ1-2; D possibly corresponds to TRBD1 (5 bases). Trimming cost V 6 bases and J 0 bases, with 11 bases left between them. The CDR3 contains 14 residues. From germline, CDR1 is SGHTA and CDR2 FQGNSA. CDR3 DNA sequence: TGTGCCAGCAGTCCAGACAGAGCTAACTATGGCTACACCTTC. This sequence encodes CASSPDRANYGYTF. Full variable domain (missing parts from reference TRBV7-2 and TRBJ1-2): GAGVSQSPSNKVTEKGKDVELRCDPISGHTALYWYRQSLGQGLEFLIYFQGNSAPDKSGLPSDRFSAERTGGSVSTLTIQRTQQEDSAVYLCASSPDRANYGYTFGSGTRLTVV.

CDR3 loop: CASSPRGSSPYNEQFF. CDR3 coding DNA: TGTGCCAGCAGCCCGAGGGGGTCCAGTCCCTACAATGAGCAGTTCTTC. The V gene is TRBV3-1 (or the pseudogene TRBV3-2), the J gene TRBJ2-1, with a tentative D call TRBD1 (6 bases). CDR3 length: 16 residues. Trimming took 4 bases from V and 2 from J, leaving 15 bases between them. From germline, CDR1 is LGHDT and CDR2 YNNKEL (reference sequence).

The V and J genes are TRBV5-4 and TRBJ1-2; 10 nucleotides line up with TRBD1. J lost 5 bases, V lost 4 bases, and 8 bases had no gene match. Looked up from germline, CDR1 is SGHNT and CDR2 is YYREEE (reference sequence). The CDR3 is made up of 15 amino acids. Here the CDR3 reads CASSALRDRGYGYTF. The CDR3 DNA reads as TGTGCCAGCAGCGCACTCCGGGACAGGGGTTATGGCTACACCTTC.

The CDR3 is CASSWGLGSGGYTF. CDR3 sequence (DNA): TGTGCCAGCAGTTGGGGCCTTGGGTCCGGGGGCTACACCTTC. The genes are TRBV28 and TRBJ1-2; D perhaps matches TRBD1 (5 bases). The CDR3 loop spans 14 amino acids. Germline V gene lookup returns CDR1 MDHEN and CDR2 SYDVKM. V gave up 4 bases and J gave up 8 bases, with 17 bases separating them.

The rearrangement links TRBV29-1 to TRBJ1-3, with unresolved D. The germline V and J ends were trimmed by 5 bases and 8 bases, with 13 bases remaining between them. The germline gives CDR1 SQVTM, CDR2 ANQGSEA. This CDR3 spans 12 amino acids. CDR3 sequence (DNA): TGCAGCGTTTACTTTGGCGGGGACACCATATATTTT. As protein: CSVYFGGDTIYF.

The CDR3 is CASSLDTTANEKLFF. In DNA, the CDR3 is TGTGCCAGCAGCTTAGATACGACAGCGAATGAAAAACTGTTTTTT. The genes are TRBV7-2 and TRBJ1-4, with a possible D match to TRBD1 (5 bases). This CDR3 has 15 amino acids. The V end lost 1 base, the J end lost 5 bases, and 11 bases lay between the germline ends. Germline V lookup: CDR1 SGHTA, CDR2 FQGNSA.

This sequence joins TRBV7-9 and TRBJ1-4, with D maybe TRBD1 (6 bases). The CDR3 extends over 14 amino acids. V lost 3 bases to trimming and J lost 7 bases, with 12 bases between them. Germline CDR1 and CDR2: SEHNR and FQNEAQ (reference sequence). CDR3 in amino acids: CASSLGGLAEKLFF. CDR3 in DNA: TGTGCCAGCAGCTTGGGGGGGCTGGCTGAAAAACTGTTTTTT.

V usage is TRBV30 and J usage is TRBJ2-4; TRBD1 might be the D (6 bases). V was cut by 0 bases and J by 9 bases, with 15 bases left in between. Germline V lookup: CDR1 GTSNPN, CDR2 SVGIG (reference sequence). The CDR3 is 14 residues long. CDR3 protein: CAWSVSRGSGIQYF. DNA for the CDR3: TGTGCCTGGAGTGTTTCCAGGGGAAGCGGCATTCAGTACTTC.

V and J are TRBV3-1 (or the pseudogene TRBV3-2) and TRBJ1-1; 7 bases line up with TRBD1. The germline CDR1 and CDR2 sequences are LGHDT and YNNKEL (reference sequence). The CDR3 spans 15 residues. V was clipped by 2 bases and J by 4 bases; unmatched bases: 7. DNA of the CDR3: TGTGCCAGCAGCCAAAATGACAGGGCGGGCACTGAAGCTTTCTTT. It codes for CASSQNDRAGTEAFF.

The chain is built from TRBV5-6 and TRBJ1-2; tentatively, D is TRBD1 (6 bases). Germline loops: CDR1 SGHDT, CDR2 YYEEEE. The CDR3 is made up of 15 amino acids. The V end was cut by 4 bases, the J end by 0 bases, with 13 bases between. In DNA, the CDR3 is TGTGCCAGCAGCCCCTACAGGGCAGCTAACTATGGCTACACCTTC. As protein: CASSPYRAANYGYTF.

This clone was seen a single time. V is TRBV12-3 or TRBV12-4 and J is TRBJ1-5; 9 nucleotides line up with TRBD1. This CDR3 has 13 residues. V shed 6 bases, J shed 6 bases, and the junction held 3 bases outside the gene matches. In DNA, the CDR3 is TGTGCCAGCAGGTCGACAGGGGGTCAGCCCCAGCATTTT. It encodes CASRSTGGQPQHF.

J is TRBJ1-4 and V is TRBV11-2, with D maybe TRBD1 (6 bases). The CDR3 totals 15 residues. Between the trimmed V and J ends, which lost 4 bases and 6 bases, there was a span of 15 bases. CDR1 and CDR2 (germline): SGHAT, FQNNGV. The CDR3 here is CASSWGQGRDEKLFF. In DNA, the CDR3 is TGTGCCAGCAGCTGGGGGCAGGGGCGCGATGAAAAACTGTTTTTT.

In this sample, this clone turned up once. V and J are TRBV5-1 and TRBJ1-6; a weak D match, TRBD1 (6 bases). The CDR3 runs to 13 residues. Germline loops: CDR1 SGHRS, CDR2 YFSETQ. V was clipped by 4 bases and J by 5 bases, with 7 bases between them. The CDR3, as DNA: TGCGCCAGCAGCAGGGACAATAATTCACCCCTCCACTTT. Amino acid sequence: CASSRDNNSPLHF.

This CDR3 reads CASSSSGGWTEAFF. The CDR3 bases are TGTGCCAGCAGCTCTTCAGGGGGGTGGACTGAAGCTTTCTTT. The chain links TRBV7-6 to TRBJ1-1, with 7 bases fitting TRBD1. V shed 4 bases, J shed 5 bases, and the junction held 7 bases outside the gene matches. Per germline, CDR1 SGHVS and CDR2 FNYEAQ. The CDR3 extends over 14 amino acids.

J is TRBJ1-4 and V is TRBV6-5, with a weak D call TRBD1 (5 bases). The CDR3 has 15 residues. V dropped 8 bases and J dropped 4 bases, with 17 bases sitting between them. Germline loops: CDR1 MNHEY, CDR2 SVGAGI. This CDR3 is CASRFGGGVNEKLFF. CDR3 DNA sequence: TGTGCCAGCCGATTCGGGGGAGGGGTTAATGAAAAACTGTTTTTT.

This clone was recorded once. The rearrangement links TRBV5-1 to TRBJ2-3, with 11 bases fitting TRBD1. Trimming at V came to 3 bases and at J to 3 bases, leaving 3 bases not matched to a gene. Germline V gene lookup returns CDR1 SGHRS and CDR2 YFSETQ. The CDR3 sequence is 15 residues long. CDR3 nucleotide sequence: TGCGCCAGCAGCTCGGACAGGGGGCGAACAGATACGCAGTATTTT. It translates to CASSSDRGRTDTQYF.

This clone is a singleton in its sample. CDR3 protein: CASGSGTTTTDTQYF. The CDR3 coding sequence is TGTGCTAGTGGTTCTGGGACAACTACAACAGATACGCAGTATTTT. The chain joins TRBV12-5 to TRBJ2-3; TRBD1 might be the D (6 bases). CDR1 and CDR2 from the germline V gene are LGHNT and FRNRAP. The CDR3 length is 15 residues. V was pared by 4 bases and J by 3 bases, with 14 bases between.

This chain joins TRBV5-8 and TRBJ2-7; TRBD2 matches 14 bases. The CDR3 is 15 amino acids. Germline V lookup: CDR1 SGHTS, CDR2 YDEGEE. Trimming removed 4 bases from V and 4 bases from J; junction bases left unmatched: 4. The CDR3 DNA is TGTGCCAGCAGCCCAGGACTAGCGGGGGGATACGAGCAGTACTTC. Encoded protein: CASSPGLAGGYEQYF.

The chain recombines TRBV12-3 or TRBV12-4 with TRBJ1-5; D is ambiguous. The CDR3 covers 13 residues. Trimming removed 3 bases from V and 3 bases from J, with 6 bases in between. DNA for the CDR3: TGTGCCAGCAGTTTGAACATCAATCAGCCCCAGCATTTT. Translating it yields CASSLNINQPQHF.